These T cell receptor beta chains were read from a single sample in a study of beta chain features in type 1 diabetes. The assay was immunoSEQ multiplex PCR, and TCRdb's table has in-frame clones only and misses some. The sample yields some 200,000 clones, about a sixth seen once. Material: naive CD4+ T cells from blood. The source of these receptors is a man aged 25-40 years with type 1 diabetes. Each CDR3 is given with its conserved first and last residue. D genes are given only for firm matches. Size values are once, few and many counts, or a class for expanded clones, and some rows have none.

len	abundance	d_gene	j_gene	v_gene	CDR3nt	CDR3aa
13	-	TRBD2	TRBJ2-5	TRBV27	TGTGCCAGCAGAAGGACACCGGGAGGGACCCAGTACTTC	CASRRTPGGTQYF
14	-	TRBD1	TRBJ2-3	TRBV5-4	TGTGCCAGCAGCTTGAGACAGGGGACAGATACGCAGTATTTT	CASSLRQGTDTQYF
15	-	-	TRBJ2-3	TRBV9	TGTGCCAGCAGCGTAGAAACAAGTAGCACAGATACGCAGTATTTT	CASSVETSSTDTQYF
13	-	-	TRBJ2-7	TRBV10-1	TGCGCCAGCTCCCCAGGAACCTACTACGAGCAGTACTTC	CASSPGTYYEQYF
16	-	TRBD1	TRBJ2-4	TRBV28	TGTGCCAGCAGTTTTGGGTCTTGGGACAGAGAAAACATTCAGTACTTC	CASSFGSWDRENIQYF
14	few	TRBD1	TRBJ2-5	TRBV29-1	TGCAGCGCTTCAATCGGACAGGGTGAAGAGACCCAGTACTTC	CSASIGQGEETQYF
15	-	-	TRBJ2-2	TRBV5-1	TGCGCCAGCAGCTTGGGTTCGCTTGTAACCGGGGAGCTGTTTTTT	CASSLGSLVTGELFF
13	-	-	TRBJ2-4	TRBV7-9	TGTGCCAGCAGTCCTCAGGGATTGAACATTCAGTACTTC	CASSPQGLNIQYF
12	-	-	TRBJ2-4	TRBV7-9	TGTGCCAGCAGTTGGGGGCTGGACATTCAGTACTTC	CASSWGLDIQYF
10	few	-	TRBJ2-7	TRBV7-9	TGTGCCAGCAGCTTAAGGGAGCAGTACTTC	CASSLREQYF
15	-	-	TRBJ2-1	TRBV7-9	TGTGCCAGCAGCAAAGCCCAGGGTGCCTACAATGAGCAGTTCTTC	CASSKAQGAYNEQFF
12	few	-	TRBJ1-4	TRBV27	TGTGCCAGCAGTCCCCTGGGGGAAAAACTGTTTTTT	CASSPLGEKLFF
12	few	-	TRBJ2-3	TRBV30	TGTGCCTGGACACCAGGGGGGGATACGCAGTATTTT	CAWTPGGDTQYF
16	-	-	TRBJ2-7	TRBV1	TGCACCAGCAGCCAAGGCGGCTCTATGGGCGACGGCGAGCAGTACTTC	CTSSQGGSMGDGEQYF
16	-	-	TRBJ2-1	TRBV7-2	TGCGCCAGCAGCCGCGGGACACAGATATCCTACAATGAGCAGTTCTTC	CASSRGTQISYNEQFF
14	-	-	TRBJ2-1	TRBV6-5	TGTGCCAGCAGACTCCGGAGGACCTCCAATGAGCAGTTCTTC	CASRLRRTSNEQFF
11	few	-	TRBJ2-7	TRBV20-1	TGCAGTGCTAGACCGGGGGACGAGCAGTACTTC	CSARPGDEQYF
15	-	-	TRBJ2-1	TRBV30	TGTGCCTGGAGTGTGGGGCTAGCCGGAGTCAATGAGCAGTTCTTC	CAWSVGLAGVNEQFF
12	-	-	TRBJ1-1	TRBV7-9	TGTGCCAGCAGCCCGCCATCGGGGGTCGCTTTCTTT	CASSPPSGVAFF
13	-	-	TRBJ2-7	TRBV7-2	TGTGCCAGCAGCCCGGGGCCTGACTACGAGCAGTACTTC	CASSPGPDYEQYF
14	few	-	TRBJ2-5	TRBV7-3	TGTGCCAGCAGTTCCCAGGGGAGCGGGGAGACCCAGTACTTC	CASSSQGSGETQYF
18	-	TRBD2	TRBJ2-5	TRBV7-2	TGTGCCAGCAGCTTAGGTTGGACTAGCGGGAGTGCCGAAGAGACCCAGTACTTC	CASSLGWTSGSAEETQYF
12	-	-	TRBJ2-7	TRBV15	TGTGCCACCAGCTACCTGGCGCACGAGCAGTACTTC	CATSYLAHEQYF
15	few	-	TRBJ2-3	TRBV2	TGTGCCAGCAGTGAAAGCCTACCGAGCACAGATACGCAGTATTTT	CASSESLPSTDTQYF
13	-	-	TRBJ2-1	TRBV2	TGTGCCAGCAGTGGGGACTTCTACAATGAGCAGTTCTTC	CASSGDFYNEQFF
15	-	TRBD2	TRBJ2-3	TRBV7-3	TGTGCCAGCAGCTCAGGCGGGAGGGGCACAGATACGCAGTATTTT	CASSSGGRGTDTQYF
11	few	-	TRBJ2-7	TRBV29-1	TGCAGCGTCGCAGGGACCTACGAGCAGTACTTC	CSVAGTYEQYF
14	-	-	TRBJ2-7	TRBV11-1	TGTGCCAGCACCCTAGGGCGGCTATCCTACGAGCAGTACTTC	CASTLGRLSYEQYF
13	-	-	TRBJ2-1	TRBV11-2	TGTGCCAGCAGCTCGCAGCATTACAATGAGCAGTTCTTC	CASSSQHYNEQFF
11	few	-	TRBJ1-2	TRBV10-3	TGTGCCATCGGCGACAACAATGGCTACACCTTC	CAIGDNNGYTF
15	-	TRBD1	TRBJ1-2	TRBV4-3	TGCGCCAGCAGCCAAGATGCAGGGGGAGAGTATGGCTACACCTTC	CASSQDAGGEYGYTF
15	-	-	TRBJ2-5	TRBV27	TGTGCCAGCAGTCTCAAGAGGCTCGGAGCGGAGACCCAGTACTTC	CASSLKRLGAETQYF
15	-	TRBD1	TRBJ2-5	TRBV5-1	TGCGCCAGCAGCTTGGTCGGCAGGGGGATGGAGACCCAGTACTTC	CASSLVGRGMETQYF
15	-	TRBD1	TRBJ1-2	TRBV7-9	TGTGCCAGCAGCTCGTGGGACAGGGAAGACTATGGCTACACCTTC	CASSSWDREDYGYTF
17	-	-	TRBJ2-1	TRBV27	TGTGCCAGCAGTCCCCCGGGGTCGGGTGGACGGGCGGGTGAGCAGTTCTTC	CASSPPGSGGRAGEQFF
13	many	-	TRBJ2-5	TRBV30	TGTGCCTGGAGTGCAGGGCTGGTGGAGACCCAGTACTTC	CAWSAGLVETQYF
12	few	-	TRBJ1-2	TRBV5-4	TGTGCCAGCAGCTTAGCCCTATATGGCTACACCTTC	CASSLALYGYTF